This record concerns one T cell receptor (beta chain) sequence. Its antigen has not been determined. Measured from the cysteine to the phenylalanine, the CDR3 is 16 residues long. Only the protein sequence is given. Via the germline V gene, CDR1 is MGHDK and CDR2 SYGVNS. TCRdb shows the sequencer as Illumina HiSeq 2000. TCR beta cDNA libraries were prepared using 5'RACE template switching, which introduced a universal primer site and unique molecular identifiers. Synthesis of cDNA was primed from the TCR beta constant segment and was followed by two consecutive PCR amplification steps. The paper's processing steps were these. MIGEC was used to demultiplex reads and group reads by UMI, and MiTCR was used to assemble and quantify clonotypes. To exclude erroneous sequences, only TCR cDNA sequences supported by at least two reads were retained. The tcR package was used for downstream repertoire analysis, with clonotypes matched between fractions based on CDR3 nucleotide sequence plus V segment. VDJmatch was used to annotate antigen specificity against VDJdb, with one amino acid substitution allowed in CDR3. TCRdb reprocessed the reads and lists each CDR3 protein sequence as a single entry, with no DNA. These V and J calls are TCRdb output, not the study's own analysis. The record for this sample contains about 380,000 distinct CDR3 sequences. 5.2% of the sample lies in the top ten.

This sample was included in a study of T cells expressing NK-cell markers (dated by TCRdb to 2018 to 2021). Background on the whole study: Seven to nine donors provided sorted CD3+CD56+NKG2C+, CD3+CD56+NKG2C- and CD3+CD56-NKG2C+ T-cell subsets, whose TCR beta-chain repertoires were profiled. Among the eight sequenced donors, seven were HCMV-seropositive and one was HCMV-seronegative. The study sequenced eight donors, all healthy volunteers chosen at random: three men and five women. Libraries were sequenced as 2 x 150 bp reads on Illumina HiSeq 2000/2500, MiSeq or NextSeq. What the work shows at the level of the full study, not this receptor alone: Whether the expanded NKG2C-expressing T cell clones were specific for HCMV antigens was left unclear. Those dominant clonotypes were again the most abundant among CD3+CD56-NKG2C+ cells in a handful of donors, at roughly 25-60.1%. For 6 or 7 donors, the dominant CD3+CD56+NKG2C+ clonotypes were among the top 10 CD8+ clonotypes and accounted for 1.0-7.0% of CD8+ T cells.

HCMV serostatus was determined by detecting HCMV-specific IgG in serum with a commercial ELISA kit. Ficoll density gradient centrifugation was used to isolate peripheral blood mononuclear cells from blood. The TCR was taken from a man aged 18-75 years in good health. The V and J genes are TRBV25-1 and TRBJ2-5; TCRdb's assignment of TRBD2 cannot be checked, as there is no DNA. The sequencing input was blood T cells: a sorted CD56 or NKG2C T cell subset, CD4+ or CD8+ T cells, or bulk PBMC T cells (not recorded which). CDR3 region: CASSGSSGGVKETQYF.